This entry concerns a single T cell receptor (beta chain). No antigen is known for it. This specimen belongs to a study of Ad26.COV2.S vaccination and SARS-CoV-2 variants. Clones were read by immunoSEQ multiplex PCR, and TCRdb kept only the in-frame ones, dropping some. Of about 350,000 clones in the sample, about 90% are singletons; the top ten hold under 4%. The CDR3 runs to 14 residues. Trimming removed 2 bases at V and 4 bases at J, with 8 bases between. Germline CDR1 and CDR2: SGHTA and FQGNSA. Findings and limits, study-wide: Measurements of TCR breadth and depth may have given underestimates of the total T cell responses. Greater spike-specific TCR breadth was seen in vaccine recipients than in placebo recipients. Once vaccination had occurred, spike-specific CD8+ and CD4+ T cell responses reportedly showed substantial breadth.

The J gene is TRBJ1-4, the V gene TRBV7-2; D uncertain. The material was peripheral blood, obtained after recovery from COVID-19. This receptor was identified in a human donor who had recovered from COVID-19. CDR3 sequence reads: CASSLNKDNEKLFF. The CDR3 DNA reads TGTGCCAGCAGCTTAAACAAGGATAATGAAAAACTGTTTTTT.